This TCR beta chain comes out of a study of blood T cell repertoires in COVID-19 (TCRdb year 2020). Background on the whole study: Samples covering the acute and convalescent phases of COVID-19 were provided by collaborators in the United States, Italy and Spain. The prospective study material was composed of cDNA or gDNA derived from T cells, B-cell-depleted T cells, or PBMCs. Subjects who had been exposed to COVID-19, were actively infected with it, or had recovered from it provided the deeply sampled blood TCRbeta repertoires that made up the dataset. The repertoires were released in a freely available public database intended as a resource for research on the immune response to SARS-CoV-2. The samples were drawn from two sources: the first 160 participants of the ongoing ImmuneRACE study, and about 1,300 subjects contributed by 6 global collaborators. Nearly every sample came with metadata listing a de-identified subject ID, COVID-19 status, age in years and sex. HLA class I and class II types, where available, came from metadata supplied by the sample provider rather than from assay-based typing. Results and caveats for the whole study, not just this receptor: The amount of clinical and demographic metadata varied by source and participant and was provided uncurated.

Whole blood was collected in K2EDTA tubes by collaborating institutions according to the institutions' own protocols. For TCRbeta analysis, collaborators shipped samples as frozen whole blood, isolated PBMCs, or DNA extracted from either of those sample types. V trim: 4 bases; J trim: 3 bases; unmatched bases: 8. CDR3 length: 16 amino acids, cysteine to phenylalanine. The retained sequence is limited to the CDR3, 48 bases, with the frame set at the first base. From a lookup of the germline V gene, CDR1 and CDR2 are KGHDR and SFDVKD. Worth noting for this clone: Its cognate antigen has yet to be identified. No base qualities exist here, and no much larger clone lies one base off it.

TCRbeta CDR3 regions were amplified from genomic DNA by means of the immunoSEQ Assay, a bias-controlled multiplex PCR. The paper's data handling went like this. The number of nucleated cells in each sample was estimated by amplification of reference gene primers within the assay. To quantify the absolute abundance of each unique TCRbeta CDR3 rearrangement, sequence reads were collapsed and filtered. Productive Simpson clonality was computed per sample as the square root of Simpson's diversity index over productive rearrangements. TCRdb stores this immuneACCESS table with in-frame sequences only. Part of the clones is absent; in the studies checked, under half of the shortfall reflects unresolved V genes, and no reason is known for the rest. For V, J and clone size, that table is used; D and trimming come from the DNA. The sample profile shows around 100,000 clones; about 83% of them were found once. Of the sample, 1.5% to 2.5% falls within the top ten clones.

Material for sequencing was peripheral blood. The V and J genes are TRBV24-1 and TRBJ2-3; 8 nucleotides in the junction match TRBD2. This TCR was recovered from a man aged 70 or older with active or convalescent COVID-19. The sequence in DNA is TGTGCCACCAGTGAAGCGGGCGGGGGGCCTACAGATACGCAGTATTTT. The translation is CATSEAGGGPTDTQYF.